Many counts were recorded for the clone carrying this TCR beta chain. No antigen is known for it. The sample is drawn from a study of regulatory T cells in long-lasting Graves disease. Study findings and constraints: Having only a small sample size may have limited accuracy. TRBV28 was favored in persistent disease, as were TRBJ1-2 and TRBJ2-5. Study was limited to peripheral blood, excluding thyroid tissue.

Building the TCR beta libraries relied on iRepertoire HTBI primers, and CDR3 regions underwent Arm-PCR. Using its own MiXCR run on the multiplex PCR reads, TCRdb lists one record per CDR3 protein. The sample lists under 800,000 distinct CDR3 sequences; 15% to 20% were seen once. As for time point: newly diagnosed GD, antithyroid drugs for less than 3 months. TCR sequences were obtained from RNA taken from PBMCs. This CDR3 spans 13 amino acids. V was pared by 5 bases and J by 2 bases, with 10 bases between. The germline V gene has CDR1 SEHNR and CDR2 FQNEAQ (reference sequence). This sample also belongs to another study, concerning T cells in Graves' hyperthyroidism and ophthalmopathy.

Here the sequenced sample was peripheral blood mononuclear cells (PBMCs), taken at new diagnosis, from a patient treated with antithyroid drugs. The chain links TRBV7-9 to TRBJ2-7; D is possibly TRBD2 (6 bases). The receptor was derived from a woman between 25 and 40 years old with Graves disease. In nucleotides, the CDR3 is TGTGCCAGCAGCCGGGCGGGGCCCTACGAGCAGTACTTC. It codes for CASSRAGPYEQYF. Full variable domain (rest looked up from reference TRBV7-9 and TRBJ2-7): DTGVSQNPRHKITKRGQNVTFRCDPISEHNRLYWYRQTLGQGPEFLTYFQNEAQLEKSRLLSDRFSAERPKGSFSTLEIQRTEQGDSAMYLCASSRAGPYEQYFGPGTRLTVT.